Listed below are T cell receptor beta chains from one sample, sequenced in a study of blood T cell repertoires in COVID-19. Profiling relied on immunoSEQ multiplex PCR, and the TCRdb table lists in-frame clones only, not all of them. The table shows some 140,000 clones, with 91% occurring only once. The sequenced sample consisted of peripheral blood. These receptors were taken from a man aged 50-59 years with acute or convalescent COVID-19. Both conserved end residues are part of each CDR3. The order of the fields is CDR3 length, V gene, J gene, clone size, D gene, CDR3 protein, CDR3 DNA. D genes are given only for firm matches. Expanded clones are given a class, and other clones once, few, many or no size at all.

15,TRBV5-1,TRBJ1-2,NA,TRBD1,CASSHGTGMGYGYTF,TGCGCCAGCAGCCACGGGACAGGGATGGGCTATGGCTACACCTTC
15,TRBV6-1,TRBJ2-1,NA,TRBD2,CASSEGGTTYNEQFF,TGTGCCAGCAGTGAAGGAGGGACTACCTACAATGAGCAGTTCTTC
12,TRBV2,TRBJ2-7,many,NA,CASSLQTNEQYF,TGTGCCAGCAGCCTACAGACGAACGAGCAGTACTTC
14,TRBV9,TRBJ2-6,NA,NA,CASSVSSGANVLTF,TGTGCCAGCAGCGTGAGCTCTGGGGCCAACGTCCTGACTTTC
13,TRBV5-4,TRBJ1-2,NA,TRBD1,CASSSTGGDGYTF,TGTGCCAGCAGCTCGACAGGGGGGGATGGCTACACCTTC
17,TRBV5-4,TRBJ2-5,NA,TRBD1,CASSLVGQGLWQETQYF,TGTGCCAGCAGCTTGGTCGGACAGGGTCTCTGGCAAGAGACCCAGTACTTC
13,TRBV11-2,TRBJ2-1,NA,NA,CASSPTVVNEQFF,TGTGCCAGCAGCCCGACAGTTGTCAATGAGCAGTTCTTC
13,TRBV30,TRBJ1-2,NA,TRBD1,CAWRRDRPFSYTF,TGTGCCTGGAGAAGGGACAGGCCCTTCAGCTACACCTTC
14,TRBV9,TRBJ1-3,NA,NA,CASSVAGAGNTIYF,TGTGCCAGCAGCGTAGCAGGGGCTGGAAACACCATATATTTT
16,TRBV24-1,TRBJ2-7,NA,TRBD2,CATSERLAGAPYEQYF,TGTGCCACCAGTGAAAGGCTAGCGGGGGCCCCCTACGAGCAGTACTTC
14,TRBV7-9,TRBJ1-2,NA,TRBD1,CASSSDRGLDGYTF,TGTGCCAGCAGCTCGGACAGGGGACTGGATGGCTACACCTTC
16,TRBV5-1,TRBJ1-6,NA,NA,CASSPAGASYNSPLHF,TGCGCCAGCAGCCCGGCGGGGGCGTCCTATAATTCACCCCTCCACTTT
15,TRBV18,TRBJ1-3,few,NA,CASSPLDRTGNTIYF,TGTGCCAGCTCACCACTGGACAGAACTGGAAACACCATATATTTT
15,TRBV27,TRBJ1-2,NA,TRBD1,CASSYRDRGAYGYTF,TGTGCCAGCAGTTACAGGGACAGGGGAGCCTATGGCTACACCTTC
11,TRBV29-1,TRBJ1-1,NA,NA,CSVVVTTEAFF,TGCAGCGTTGTAGTGACTACTGAAGCTTTCTTT
18,TRBV25-1,TRBJ2-2,once,NA,CASSERGDIWSGSGELFF,TGTGCCAGCAGTGAACGCGGGGATATCTGGTCCGGCAGCGGGGAGCTGTTTTTT
16,TRBV24-1,TRBJ2-1,NA,NA,CATSDHSGIAYNEQFF,TGTGCCACCAGTGACCATAGCGGAATTGCCTACAATGAGCAGTTCTTC
15,TRBV6-4,TRBJ2-3,NA,TRBD2,CASSRLAPSTDTQYF,TGTGCCAGCAGTCGACTAGCGCCAAGCACAGATACGCAGTATTTT
18,TRBV28,TRBJ2-6,NA,NA,CASSFKLRGSSGANVLTF,TGTGCCAGCAGTTTCAAACTCCGGGGGTCCTCTGGGGCCAACGTCCTGACTTTC
12,TRBV28,TRBJ2-5,NA,NA,CASSFQVETQYF,TGTGCCAGCAGTTTCCAGGTCGAGACCCAGTACTTC
12,TRBV29-1,TRBJ1-2,NA,NA,CSALPGNYGYTF,TGCAGCGCCCTCCCAGGGAACTATGGCTACACCTTC
16,TRBV4-1,TRBJ2-1,NA,TRBD2,CASSQGLGTSGFEQFF,TGCGCCAGCAGCCAAGGACTCGGGACTAGCGGGTTTGAGCAGTTCTTC
15,TRBV7-3,TRBJ2-1,NA,TRBD2,CASSLPGTSGNEQFF,TGTGCCAGCAGCTTACCCGGGACTAGCGGCAATGAGCAGTTCTTC
12,TRBV28,TRBJ1-1,NA,NA,CASSSKNTEAFF,TGTGCCAGCAGTTCCAAGAACACTGAAGCTTTCTTT
15,TRBV5-8,TRBJ1-5,once,NA,CASSLGWRDNQPQHF,TGTGCCAGCAGCCTTGGGTGGCGGGACAATCAGCCCCAGCATTTT
15,TRBV27,TRBJ1-2,NA,TRBD1,CASSETGGNELGYTF,TGTGCCAGCAGTGAGACAGGGGGAAATGAGCTCGGCTACACCTTC